The 30 T cell receptor beta chains below were found in one sample sequenced in a study of spatial heterogeneity in lung cancer. Time point of the sample: blood at routine non-recurrence follow-up after resection. Unsorted tumor, nontumor lung tissue or cryopreserved PBMC supplied the whole RNA. MiXCR was run by TCRdb on the 5' RACE reads, yielding one entry per CDR3 protein. The sample has around 110,000 distinct CDR3 sequences, more than 10% seen once; the top ten hold over 15%. This sample comprised PBMCs, obtained at follow-up. These receptors were taken from a male donor with early-stage non-small cell lung cancer.

The chain combines TRBV7-9 with TRBJ2-7, with D maybe TRBD1 (5 bases). Trimming shortened V by 5 bases and J by 7 bases, and 9 bases separated the two germline ends. This CDR3 spans 11 amino acids. Germline V gene data show CDR1 as SEHNR and CDR2 as FQNEAQ (reference sequence). Here the CDR3 reads CASSQDKEQYF. The CDR3 DNA reads as TGTGCCAGCAGCCAGGACAAGGAGCAGTACTTC.

This clonotype has just a few counts. This chain uses TRBV28 with TRBJ2-3, with TRBD2 as a possible D gene (6 bases). The CDR3 runs 14 residues. CDR1 is MDHEN, CDR2 SYDVKM, per germline. Deletions cut 4 bases from V and 7 bases from J, with 15 bases between. The CDR3 coding sequence is TGTGCCAGCAGTTCCCCGGGGGTCGGAAATACGCAGTATTTT. This translates into CASSSPGVGNTQYF.

This clonotype appeared many times. The rearrangement uses TRBV24-1 and TRBJ2-1, with no clear D. There are 11 residues in the CDR3. With 3 bases removed from V and 5 bases from J, the gap between germline ends came to 1 base. Per germline, CDR1 KGHDR and CDR2 SFDVKD. The chain's CDR3 is CATSDNNEQFF. For the CDR3, the DNA is TGTGCCACCAGTGATAACAATGAGCAGTTCTTC.

This clonotype was counted many times. The chain couples TRBV7-8 to TRBJ2-2; D possibly corresponds to TRBD1 (5 bases). Germline CDR1 is SGHVS and CDR2 is FQNEAQ. The V gene lost 1 base and the J gene lost 0 bases, with 9 bases spanning the gap. The CDR3 sequence is 16 residues long. CDR3 in amino acids: CASSLVGRPNTGELFF. The CDR3 DNA follows: TGTGCCAGCAGCTTAGTGGGGCGACCGAACACCGGGGAGCTGTTTTTT.

This clonotype turned up a few times. This chain uses TRBV9 with TRBJ1-1; 7 nucleotides align to TRBD1. The CDR3 covers 16 residues. J was trimmed by 3 bases and V by 0 bases; bases with no gene match: 8. Germline V gene sequence: CDR1 SGDLS, CDR2 YYNGEE. This CDR3 is CASSVAPQGGDTEAFF. The CDR3 region has the DNA TGTGCCAGCAGCGTAGCTCCCCAGGGGGGAGACACTGAAGCTTTCTTT.

In its sample, this clonotype was seen many times. This chain joins TRBV5-5 and TRBJ2-2, with D tentatively TRBD1 (5 bases). The V end was cut by 0 bases, the J end by 3 bases, with 9 bases between. The CDR3 spans 15 residues. Germline V lookup: CDR1 SGHKS, CDR2 YYEKEE (reference sequence). The CDR3 loop is CASSLGQGYTGELFF. For the CDR3, the DNA is TGTGCCAGCAGCTTGGGGCAGGGATACACCGGGGAGCTGTTTTTT.

V gene TRBV7-2 combines with J gene TRBJ2-1; no definite D call. The CDR3 runs 13 residues. Trimming took off 5 bases at V and 7 bases at J, with 12 bases between the two ends. Germline assignment: CDR1 SGHTA and CDR2 FQGNSA. CDR3 loop: CASSLQSRNEQFF. For the CDR3, the DNA is TGTGCCAGCAGCCTCCAGAGCAGGAATGAGCAGTTCTTC.

This clonotype showed up many times. CDR3: CATSRATGFLTF. The CDR3 nucleotides read TGTGCCACCAGCAGAGCTACGGGGTTCCTGACTTTC. The V gene is TRBV15, the J gene TRBJ2-6; D perhaps matches TRBD2 (5 bases). Germline V gives CDR1 LNHNV, CDR2 YYDKDF (reference sequence). This CDR3 has 12 residues. V was cut by 1 base and J by 14 bases, with 9 bases left in between. Based on the CDR3 plus reference TRBV15 and TRBJ2-6, the full variable domain is DAMVIQNPRYQVTQFGKPVTLSCSQTLNHNVMYWYQQKSSQAPKLLFHYYDKDFNNEADTPDNFQSRRPNTSFCFLDIRSPGLGDTAMYLCATSRATGFLTFGAGSRLTVL.

This clonotype was seen a handful of times. V is TRBV5-1 and J is TRBJ2-1; 9 nucleotides line up with TRBD1. CDR1 and CDR2 from the germline V gene are SGHRS and YFSETQ. After removal of 1 base from V and 7 bases from J, the junction contained 9 bases not matched to a gene. CDR3 length: 16 amino acids. The CDR3 coding sequence is TGCGCCAGCAGCTTGCAGGGACAGGGAACTCGGAATGAGCAGTTCTTC. Encoded protein: CASSLQGQGTRNEQFF.

The rearrangement links TRBV7-9 to TRBJ2-3; D is possibly TRBD1 or TRBD2 (5 bases each). V gave up 2 bases and J gave up 5 bases, with 23 bases separating them. The CDR3 has 18 amino acids. Per germline, CDR1 SEHNR and CDR2 FQNEAQ (reference sequence). The CDR3 sequence: CASSLPRGSPPHGDTQYF. In DNA form, the CDR3 reads TGTGCCAGCAGCTTACCCCGGGGCAGCCCCCCGCACGGAGATACGCAGTATTTT.

This clonotype was observed a handful of times. The chain has TRBV6-6 and TRBJ1-1, with TRBD1 as a possible D gene (6 bases). With 3 bases removed from V and 0 bases from J, the gap between germline ends came to 20 bases. The CDR3 contains 18 residues. The germline V gene has CDR1 MNHNY and CDR2 SVGAGI (reference sequence). CDR3: CASSYGGLSRGMNTEAFF. The CDR3 coding sequence is TGTGCCAGCAGTTATGGGGGCCTCTCGAGAGGGATGAACACTGAAGCTTTCTTT.

CDR3 in amino acids: CASSQGGGTQFF. CDR3 DNA sequence: TGCGCCAGCAGCCAAGGAGGGGGCACCCAGTTCTTC. The chain couples TRBV4-1 to TRBJ2-1, with 7 bases identical to TRBD1. The V segment lost 1 base and the J segment 13 bases; nucleotides outside the gene matches: 4. Germline V gene sequence: CDR1 MGHRA, CDR2 YSYEKL. The CDR3 sequence is 12 residues long.

This chain joins TRBV6-2 or TRBV6-3 and TRBJ1-1; D not resolved. There are 14 residues in the CDR3. V gave up 6 bases and J gave up 2 bases, with 13 bases separating them. Germline assignment: CDR1 MNHEY and CDR2 SVGEGT. CDR3 DNA sequence: TGTGCCAGCAGAATAGACGGACCTAACACTGAAGCTTTCTTT. It specifies CASRIDGPNTEAFF.

V usage is TRBV20-1 and J usage is TRBJ2-3; 10 bases align to TRBD2. CDR1 and CDR2 from the germline V gene are DFQATT and SNEGSKA (reference sequence). This CDR3 contains 15 residues. Trimming removed 6 bases from V and 0 bases from J; junction bases left unmatched: 6. The CDR3 DNA follows: TGCAGTGCAGAAGGGACTAGCGAGAGCACAGATACGCAGTATTTT. It is translated as CSAEGTSESTDTQYF.

The chain combines TRBV6-2 or TRBV6-3 with TRBJ1-1; D might be TRBD1 (6 bases). This CDR3 spans 14 amino acids. Per the germline V gene, CDR1 is MNHEY and CDR2 is SVGEGT. Trimming cost V 6 bases and J 6 bases, with 17 bases left between them. The CDR3 loop is CASSPTGRFSEAFF. The CDR3 region has the DNA TGTGCCAGCAGCCCGACAGGCCGGTTCTCTGAAGCTTTCTTT.

The CDR3 here is CASSLKGTGDYNEQFF. The CDR3 region has the DNA TGCGCCAGCAGCCTTAAAGGGACAGGAGACTACAATGAGCAGTTCTTC. V and J are TRBV4-1 and TRBJ2-1, with 8 bases that match TRBD1. The CDR3 sequence is 16 residues long. The germline CDR1 and CDR2 sequences are MGHRA and YSYEKL. With 4 bases clipped from V and 3 bases from J, the junction kept 8 bases outside the gene matches.

The chain uses TRBV7-2 and TRBJ1-2; maybe TRBD1 (6 bases). Trimming left V 3 bases short and J 8 bases short, with 13 bases between. CDR1 SGHTA and CDR2 FQGNSA come from the germline V gene. The CDR3 loop spans 13 amino acids. The CDR3: CASSFSGARGYTF. The CDR3 DNA follows: TGTGCCAGCAGCTTCTCAGGGGCCCGAGGCTACACCTTC.

This clonotype was picked up many times. The rearrangement links TRBV7-9 to TRBJ2-1; unclear D gene. Trimming shortened V by 5 bases and J by 4 bases, and 9 bases separated the two germline ends. The CDR3 is 13 amino acids. Germline V gene sequence: CDR1 SEHNR, CDR2 FQNEAQ (reference sequence). CDR3 DNA: TGTGCCAGCAGCCAATTACGGTACAATGAGCAGTTCTTC. It translates to CASSQLRYNEQFF.

V usage is TRBV27 and J usage is TRBJ1-3; D is undetermined. This CDR3 region has 15 residues. V was clipped by 4 bases and J by 2 bases, with 12 bases between them. Per germline, CDR1 MNHEY and CDR2 SMNVEV (reference sequence). CDR3 in amino acids: CASSSTGNPGNTIYF. CDR3 nucleotides: TGTGCCAGCAGTTCCACCGGGAACCCTGGAAACACCATATATTTT.

This clonotype was counted a few times. The rearrangement links TRBV6-5 to TRBJ1-1; tentative D call: TRBD1 (6 bases). CDR3 length equals 15 residues. The germline V and J ends were trimmed by 2 bases and 1 base, with 11 bases remaining between them. The germline gives CDR1 MNHEY, CDR2 SVGAGI. CDR3 bases: TGTGCCAGCAGTTACCCCATGACAGGGAACACTGAAGCTTTCTTT. Its translation is CASSYPMTGNTEAFF.

This clonotype turned up a few times. The chain combines TRBV5-4 with TRBJ1-4; D is unresolved. Looked up from germline, CDR1 is SGHNT and CDR2 is YYREEE (reference sequence). The CDR3 has 15 amino acids. V was cut by 0 bases and J by 0 bases, with 6 bases left in between. The CDR3: CASSLGVSTNEKLFF. The DNA for the CDR3 is TGTGCCAGCAGCTTGGGAGTCTCAACTAATGAAAAACTGTTTTTT.

This clonotype came up a few times. V is TRBV7-2 and J is TRBJ1-5; no firm D call. Germline V gene lookup returns CDR1 SGHTA and CDR2 FQGNSA. The length of the CDR3 is 15 residues. Trimming removed 5 bases at V and 2 bases at J, with 13 bases between. CDR3 sequence reads: CASSSNWGGNQPQHF. The CDR3 DNA reads as TGTGCCAGCAGCAGTAACTGGGGAGGCAATCAGCCCCAGCATTTT.

In this sample, this clonotype turned up a few times. The chain joins TRBV4-2 to TRBJ2-7, with D perhaps being TRBD1 or TRBD2 (7 bases each). Between the trimmed V and J ends, which lost 0 bases and 6 bases, there was a span of 15 bases. This CDR3 contains 15 residues. CDR1 LGHNA and CDR2 YNFKEQ come from the germline V gene. CDR3 nucleotides: TGTGCCAGCAGCCAAGATCGGGGGAGGGGGCGCGAGCAGTACTTC. This sequence encodes CASSQDRGRGREQYF.

This sequence joins TRBV7-9 and TRBJ1-2, with 9 bases aligning to TRBD1. The ends lost 2 bases at V and 6 bases at J; junction bases unmatched: 10. Germline V gene lookup returns CDR1 SEHNR and CDR2 FQNEAQ (reference sequence). There are 16 residues in the CDR3. Written as DNA, the CDR3 is TGTGCCAGCAGCTTAACCACAGGGGGCTTTAAGGATGGCTACACCTTC. Translated: CASSLTTGGFKDGYTF.

This clonotype was seen more than once but under ten times. The chain joins TRBV2 to TRBJ1-1; weak D call: TRBD1 (5 bases). The CDR3 consists of 17 residues. The V end lost 6 bases, the J end lost 0 bases, and 20 bases lay between the germline ends. Germline V gene data show CDR1 as SNHLY and CDR2 as FYNNEI. The CDR3 loop is CASRSLGQGFMNTEAFF. In DNA form, the CDR3 reads TGTGCCAGCAGAAGTCTTGGGCAGGGCTTCATGAACACTGAAGCTTTCTTT. The full variable domain, completed using reference TRBV2 and TRBJ1-1, is EPEVTQTPSHQVTQMGQEVILRCVPISNHLYFYWYRQILGQKVEFLVSFYNNEISEKSEIFDDQFSVERPDGSNFTLKIRSTKLEDSAMYFCASRSLGQGFMNTEAFFGQGTRLTVV.

The chain joins TRBV18 to TRBJ2-5; no clear D. Between the trimmed V and J ends, which lost 5 bases and 2 bases, there was a span of 12 bases. This CDR3 is 14 amino acids long. The germline V gene has CDR1 KGHSH and CDR2 LQKENI. CDR3 DNA: TGTGCCAGCTCAGGACCGAACAATCAAGAGACCCAGTACTTC. This gives the protein CASSGPNNQETQYF.

This clonotype was counted only a few times. The J gene is TRBJ2-7, the V gene TRBV20-1; D remains unclear. V lost 2 bases and J lost 5, with 16 bases in between. The CDR3 has 14 amino acids. Germline lookup yields CDR1 DFQATT and CDR2 SNEGSKA (reference sequence). The CDR3 nucleotides read TGCAGTGCTAGAAAGAGGCAGGATGGCAACGAGCAGTACTTC. Encoded protein: CSARKRQDGNEQYF.

This clonotype was observed many times. The genes are TRBV19 and TRBJ2-5; D is undetermined. Trimming cost V 1 base and J 5 bases, with 11 bases left between them. Germline CDR1 LNHDA, CDR2 SQIVND (reference sequence). The CDR3 extends over 14 amino acids. The CDR3 DNA reads TGTGCCAGTAGTATAGGTCTGGGATCGGAGACCCAGTACTTC. Protein product: CASSIGLGSETQYF.

J is TRBJ2-3 and V is TRBV20-1; D is ambiguous. Looked up from germline, CDR1 is DFQATT and CDR2 is SNEGSKA (reference sequence). V shed 3 bases and J shed 7 bases, with 8 bases lying between them. The CDR3 length is 11 residues. The chain's CDR3 is CSASPTHTQYF. CDR3 coding DNA: TGCAGTGCTAGTCCCACCCATACGCAGTATTTT.

This clonotype was found many times. The J gene is TRBJ2-3, the V gene TRBV5-1; 14 bases map to TRBD2. V gave up 0 bases and J gave up 4 bases; unmatched junction bases: 4. The germline CDR1 and CDR2 sequences are SGHRS and YFSETQ. CDR3 size: 17 residues. The DNA of the CDR3 is TGCGCCAGCAGCTTGGGACTAGCGGGGGGGCGCGCAGATACGCAGTATTTT. Amino acids: CASSLGLAGGRADTQYF.